The 15 T cell receptor gamma chains given below trace back to one sample, sequenced in a study of gamma delta lymphoproliferative disorders and STAT genes. PBMCs from patients and controls supplied the genomic DNA for sequencing. TCRdb re-processed the multiplex PCR reads via CATT. This sample has 2,000 to 2,500 gamma-chain clones, with 9% to 12% found just once. Sequencing used blood. Every receptor here comes from a human donor in good health.

This clone is medium-sized. This chain links TRGV9 with TRGJ1 or TRGJ2. The J gene, left out of TCRdb, was set here by checking the DNA against germline. The germline V gene has CDR1 GITISATS and CDR2 ISYDGTV (reference sequence). CDR3 length: 14 residues. V lost 2 bases, J lost 3 bases, and 7 bases stayed unmatched. CDR3 region: CALWEGLFYYKKLF. The CDR3 DNA sequence: TGTGCCTTGTGGGAGGGCCTATTTTATTATAAGAAACTCTTT.

By share, this clone counts as medium-sized. V and J are TRGV2 and TRGJ1 or TRGJ2. As TCRdb names no J gene, one was assigned here on the basis of a DNA match to germline. CDR3 length: 16 residues. With V trimmed by 0 bases and J by 4 bases, 12 bases remained unmatched. CDR1 EGSNGY and CDR2 YDSYNSKV come from the germline V gene. The CDR3 DNA is TGTGCCACCTGGGACGGGCCTGCGGGGGTGTATTATAAGAAACTCTTT. Residues: CATWDGPAGVYYKKLF.

In this sample, this clone is large. V usage is TRGV2 and J usage is TRGJP2. The J gene, missing from TCRdb, was assigned here through DNA to germline matching. The V gene end was trimmed by 4 bases and the J gene end by 6 bases; junction bases not matched to a gene: 5. This CDR3 spans 13 amino acids. The germline CDR1 and CDR2 sequences are EGSNGY and YDSYNSKV. The CDR3 loop is CATWERGDWIKTF. CDR3 nucleotide sequence: TGTGCCACCTGGGAGAGGGGTGATTGGATCAAGACGTTT.

The chain uses TRGV4 and TRGJ1 or TRGJ2. The J gene, left out of TCRdb, was set here by checking the DNA against germline. This CDR3 comprises 11 residues. The germline CDR1 and CDR2 sequences are EGSTGY and YDSYTSSV. With V trimmed by 6 bases and J by 2 bases, 1 base remained unmatched. Written as DNA, the CDR3 is TGTGCCACCTGGCATTATTATAAGAAACTCTTT. This codes for CATWHYYKKLF.

This clone is classed as medium-sized (0.01 to 0.1%). V and J are TRGV9 and TRGJ1 or TRGJ2. TCRdb lists no J gene, so it was determined here by aligning the DNA to germline. The CDR3 consists of 13 residues. J gave up 2 bases and V 3 bases, and 4 bases lay outside the gene matches. Germline values: CDR1 GITISATS, CDR2 ISYDGTV (reference sequence). The CDR3 DNA sequence: TGTGCCTTGTGGGAGAAAGATTATTATAAGAAACTCTTT. It encodes CALWEKDYYKKLF.

This clone has just a few counts. In DNA form, the CDR3 reads TGTGCCTGCTGGATTAGGCACGTGAGATCGAATTATTATAAGAAACTCTTT. Translated: CACWIRHVRSNYYKKLF. The chain uses TRGV11 and TRGJ1 or TRGJ2. TCRdb carries no J gene annotation; the J gene was assigned here by matching the DNA with germline. TRGV11 is noted as an ORF with a role that remains uncertain. The CDR3 sequence is 17 residues long. V dropped 0 bases and J dropped 0; count of bases not matched to a gene: 8.

This clone rates as medium-sized. V is TRGV4 and J is TRGJ1 or TRGJ2. The J gene is absent in TCRdb and was assigned here via DNA matching to germline. The CDR3 is 14 amino acids. V shed 1 base, J shed 5 bases, and the junction held 8 bases outside the gene matches. Germline CDR1 and CDR2: EGSTGY and YDSYTSSV. CDR3 bases: TGTGCCACCTGGGATGGAATCCCGAATTATAAGAAACTCTTT. Translating gives CATWDGIPNYKKLF.

In its sample, this clone is medium-sized (0.01 to 0.1%). The rearrangement joins TRGV5 to TRGJ1 or TRGJ2. TCRdb is silent on the J gene; assignment here came from matching the DNA to germline. With V trimmed by 0 bases and J by 8 bases, 4 bases remained unmatched. The length of the CDR3 is 12 residues. Looked up from germline, CDR1 is VINAFY and CDR2 is YDVSNSKD. The CDR3 DNA reads as TGTGCCACCTGGGACAGGCACGATAAGAAACTCTTT. Residues: CATWDRHDKKLF.

This clone is medium-sized by share. The V gene is TRGV10, the J gene TRGJP2. The J gene, left out of TCRdb, was set here by checking the DNA against germline. TRGV10 is known as an ORF, though its function is uncertain. This CDR3 has 13 amino acids. The trim removed 8 bases at V and 5 bases at J, leaving 6 bases unmatched. The CDR3 DNA reads TGTGCTGCGTGGGAGAGAAGTGATTGGATCAAGACGTTT. This encodes CAAWERSDWIKTF.

By frequency in the sample, this clone is medium-sized. The rearrangement links TRGV8 to TRGJ1 or TRGJ2. The J gene was not available in TCRdb and was assigned here by matching the DNA to germline segments. The CDR3 runs to 14 residues. V was clipped by 0 bases and J by 2 bases; unmatched bases: 4. CDR1 VENAVY and CDR2 YDSYNSRV come from the germline V gene. For the CDR3, the DNA is TGTGCCACCTGGGATAGGCTGGATTATTATAAGAAACTCTTT. Translated: CATWDRLDYYKKLF.

Relative to its sample, this clone is medium-sized (0.01 to 0.1%). This rearrangement joins TRGV3 to TRGJ1 or TRGJ2. Matching the DNA to germline supplied the J gene, which TCRdb does not give. Trimming took 0 bases from V and 7 from J; bases not matched to a gene: 3. This CDR3 region has 12 residues. CDR1 and CDR2 from the germline V gene are VTNTFY and YDVSTARD (reference sequence). The CDR3 DNA reads as TGTGCCACCTGGGACAGGCAATATAAGAAACTCTTT. Protein sequence: CATWDRQYKKLF.

This clone is medium-sized by share. A V gene of TRGV5 was called, but no J gene was assigned. The CDR3 runs to 9 residues. Germline assignment: CDR1 VINAFY and CDR2 YDVSNSKD. The CDR3 region is CATWDAPLF. The DNA for the CDR3 is TGTGCCACCTGGGACGCCCCTCTCTTT.

This clone is classed as medium-sized. The chain joins TRGV2 to TRGJP1. No J segment appears in TCRdb, so it was assigned here by matching the sequence to germline. The CDR3 has 17 amino acids. V gave up 3 bases and J gave up 4 bases; unmatched junction bases: 14. Germline-derived CDR1 and CDR2 are EGSNGY and YDSYNSKV. The CDR3 coding sequence is TGTGCCACCTGGGACTTACCTGGGGAATACACTGGTTGGTTCAAGATATTT. Amino acids: CATWDLPGEYTGWFKIF.

This clone is labeled as medium-sized (0.01 to 0.1%). The genes are TRGV11 and TRGJP1. Since TCRdb gives no J gene, matching the DNA to germline was used here to assign it. TRGV11 is assigned to the ORF class and has an uncertain function. V shed 9 bases, J shed 3 bases, and the junction held 10 bases outside the gene matches. The CDR3 runs to 15 residues. Here the CDR3 reads CACWGGAATGWFKIF. The DNA for the CDR3 is TGTGCCTGCTGGGGGGGGGCGGCCACTGGTTGGTTCAAGATATTT.

This clone is medium-sized (0.01 to 0.1%). The V gene is TRGV2, the J gene TRGJP. Germline matching of the DNA provided the J gene here, since TCRdb leaves it blank. The ends lost 2 bases at V and 3 bases at J; junction bases unmatched: 1. CDR1 EGSNGY and CDR2 YDSYNSKV come from the germline V gene. The CDR3 is 16 amino acids. The CDR3 is CATWDVQELGKKIKVF. The CDR3 DNA is TGTGCCACCTGGGACGTGCAAGAGTTGGGCAAAAAAATCAAGGTATTT.